This T cell receptor beta chain comes out of a study of blood T cell repertoires in COVID-19. Study overall: Collection of acute and convalescent COVID-19 samples took place in the United States, Italy and Spain.

The repertoire was sequenced with immunoSEQ multiplex PCR; TCRdb's copy has only in-frame clones and lacks some. This table has approximately 260,000 clones, approximately 89% appearing once. Germline V CDR1 and CDR2: MGHDK, SYGVNS. There are 16 residues in the CDR3. About this clone itself: At one boundary the junction diverges from the germline segment, which might be a read error.

The clonotype was recovered from a woman between 35 and 50 years old who had recovered from COVID-19. Sequences were obtained from peripheral blood. This rearrangement joins TRBV25-1 to TRBJ2-7; D perhaps matches TRBD1 (6 bases). The CDR3 sequence: CATSDPGHTDSYEQYF. CDR3 nucleotides: TGTGCCACCAGTGACCCGGGACACACCGACTCCTACGAGCAGTACTTC.